Below, 27 T cell receptor beta chains from the same sample are listed, as sequenced in a study of Ad26.COV2.S vaccination and SARS-CoV-2 variants. Profiling relied on immunoSEQ multiplex PCR, and the TCRdb table lists in-frame clones only, not all of them. In the table there are 510,000 or so clones, approximately 88% of which are singletons. Treatment described: some 20 received Ad26.COV2.S at low or high dose, single or two shots; several received placebo; per-sample allocation not given. Specimens were obtained on day 63 following the first vaccine or placebo injection. The sample here was peripheral blood, taken in a trial of Ad26.COV2.S vaccine versus placebo. These receptors were taken from a person between 18 and 65 years old who received the Ad26.COV2.S COVID-19 vaccine or a placebo.

V usage is TRBV19 and J usage is TRBJ1-4, with no clear D. CDR1 and CDR2 from the germline V gene are LNHDA and SQIVND (reference sequence). Trimming cost V 8 bases and J 12 bases, with 22 bases left between them. The CDR3 has 14 amino acids. The CDR3 DNA is TGTGCCAGTGGGCCCGTGTCCATGGCAGCCGAACTGTTTTTT. It encodes CASGPVSMAAELFF.

This chain links TRBV28 with TRBJ2-7, with no clear D. CDR1 is MDHEN, CDR2 SYDVKM, per germline. The length of the CDR3 is 13 residues. Trimming shortened V by 2 bases and J by 2 bases, and 7 bases separated the two germline ends. The CDR3 sequence: CASSLGLAYEQYF. The CDR3 DNA is TGTGCCAGCAGTTTAGGGCTGGCCTACGAGCAGTACTTC.

This chain uses TRBV5-1 with TRBJ1-1, with a possible D match to TRBD1 (6 bases). The V gene lost 4 bases and the J gene lost 4 bases, with 11 bases spanning the gap. The CDR3 consists of 13 residues. Germline V CDR1 and CDR2: SGHRS, YFSETQ. The CDR3 nucleotides are TGCGCCAGCAGCGAACAGGGAGCCACTGAAGCTTTCTTT. Translated: CASSEQGATEAFF.

This chain links TRBV7-2 with TRBJ1-1, with TRBD1 matching over 7 bases. This CDR3 is built from 15 residues. The junction had 8 bases not matched to a gene; V was cut back by 1 base and J by 6 bases. CDR1 is SGHTA, CDR2 FQGNSA, per germline. CDR3 sequence reads: CASSLEGAYGSEAFF. The DNA for the CDR3 is TGTGCCAGCAGCTTAGAGGGGGCCTACGGCTCTGAAGCTTTCTTT.

The chain employs TRBV28 and TRBJ2-3, with TRBD2 matching over 7 bases. CDR1 and CDR2 (germline): MDHEN, SYDVKM. V shed 10 bases, J shed 0 bases, and the junction held 19 bases outside the gene matches. This CDR3 comprises 18 residues. DNA of the CDR3: TGTGCCACCTCAAGCTGGGGGGAGGGCCCAAACAGCACAGATACGCAGTATTTT. Encoded protein: CATSSWGEGPNSTDTQYF.

V and J are TRBV12-3 or TRBV12-4 and TRBJ2-5; unclear D gene. The V end was cut by 3 bases, the J end by 4 bases, with 9 bases between. This CDR3 has 13 amino acids. CDR3 nucleotides: TGTGCCAGCAGTTTGGATAGGATAGAGACCCAGTACTTC. It encodes CASSLDRIETQYF.

J is TRBJ2-1 and V is TRBV11-2; D not certain. V was clipped by 4 bases and J by 10 bases, with 8 bases between them. The germline CDR1 and CDR2 sequences are SGHAT and FQNNGV. The CDR3 has 11 amino acids. CDR3 nucleotides: TGTGCCAGCAGCTCCCATATCGAGCAGTTCTTC. Translated, it gives CASSSHIEQFF.

V gene TRBV5-6 combines with J gene TRBJ2-7, with D perhaps matching TRBD1 (5 bases). Germline V CDR1 and CDR2: SGHDT, YYEEEE. This CDR3 comprises 15 residues. Trimming pared 1 base from V and 3 bases from J, leaving 14 bases between. The CDR3 sequence: CASSLPQAHLYEQYF. In DNA form, the CDR3 reads TGTGCCAGCAGCTTGCCACAGGCCCACCTCTACGAGCAGTACTTC.

The chain links TRBV7-2 to TRBJ1-2; 8 nucleotides match TRBD1. This CDR3 region has 14 residues. CDR1 is SGHTA and CDR2 is FQGNSA in the germline V gene. J gave up 2 bases and V 5 bases, and 4 bases lay outside the gene matches. The DNA of the CDR3 is TGTGCCAGCAGCCAAAGGACAGGGAACTATGGCTACACCTTC. It yields the protein CASSQRTGNYGYTF.

Comment on this clone: Distinct nucleotide sequences in the sample also encode this CDR3. The V gene is TRBV20-1, the J gene TRBJ2-5; D uncertain. Germline V gives CDR1 DFQATT, CDR2 SNEGSKA (reference sequence). Deletions cut 3 bases from V and 5 bases from J, with 10 bases between. CDR3 length: 12 amino acids. This CDR3 is CSASSGRETQYF. In DNA, the CDR3 is TGCAGTGCTAGTTCCGGCAGGGAGACCCAGTACTTC.

The V call is TRBV4-1, the J call TRBJ2-7; 8 nucleotides line up with TRBD2. This CDR3 spans 16 amino acids. V shed 1 base, J shed 9 bases, and the junction held 14 bases outside the gene matches. Germline V gene sequence: CDR1 MGHRA, CDR2 YSYEKL. The CDR3 loop reads CASSQGFEREIFVQYF. For the CDR3, the DNA is TGCGCCAGCAGCCAAGGTTTCGAGCGGGAGATATTTGTGCAGTACTTC.

This chain joins TRBV20-1 and TRBJ1-2, with unresolved D. With 1 base removed from V and 8 bases from J, the gap between germline ends came to 8 bases. From germline, CDR1 is DFQATT and CDR2 SNEGSKA (reference sequence). The CDR3 runs 11 residues. CDR3 DNA sequence: TGCAGTGCTAGAGTACCCTCGGGCTACACCTTC. Protein: CSARVPSGYTF.

The chain recombines TRBV7-9 with TRBJ2-1; no reliable D call. V was clipped by 5 bases and J by 5 bases, with 16 bases between them. Germline loops: CDR1 SEHNR, CDR2 FQNEAQ (reference sequence). The CDR3 runs to 15 residues. The CDR3 DNA reads as TGTGCCAGCAGCCAAGGACGGCATCGGGACAATGAGCAGTTCTTC. Its translation: CASSQGRHRDNEQFF.

The chain is built from TRBV27 and TRBJ2-3, with D possibly being TRBD2 (5 bases). Germline CDR1 is MNHEY and CDR2 is SMNVEV (reference sequence). The CDR3 is 16 residues long. V lost 7 bases and J lost 4, with 21 bases in between. This CDR3 is CASTKEATLASDTQYF. The CDR3 bases are TGTGCCAGCACCAAAGAGGCAACCTTAGCGTCAGATACGCAGTATTTT.

The V call is TRBV11-2, the J call TRBJ1-2; maybe TRBD1 (6 bases). Trimming stripped 5 bases from V and 7 bases from J, with 17 bases between. The CDR3 is made up of 14 amino acids. Germline V gives CDR1 SGHAT, CDR2 FQNNGV. CDR3 residues: CASSPLRGVGGYTF. CDR3 nucleotides: TGTGCCAGCAGCCCCCTTAGGGGGGTAGGTGGCTACACCTTC.

This chain connects TRBV2 to TRBJ1-1; D may be TRBD1 (5 bases). The CDR3 is 14 residues long. V was cut by 3 bases and J by 3 bases, with 11 bases left in between. In germline, CDR1 is SNHLY, CDR2 FYNNEI. The CDR3 protein is CASSDWGEDTEAFF. Here the CDR3 DNA reads TGTGCCAGCAGTGATTGGGGGGAGGACACTGAAGCTTTCTTT.

This clone was counted ten times or more. The chain links TRBV6-5 to TRBJ2-5; D not certain. Trimming removed 7 bases at V and 5 bases at J, with 14 bases between. This CDR3 contains 13 residues. The germline V gene has CDR1 MNHEY and CDR2 SVGAGI. The CDR3 loop reads CASTNSLGETQYF. CDR3 DNA sequence: TGTGCCAGCACCAACTCATTGGGGGAGACCCAGTACTTC.

The genes are TRBV5-5 and TRBJ2-3; D possibly uses TRBD1 or TRBD2 (5 bases each). The V and J ends lost 0 bases and 0 bases respectively, with 14 bases between them. CDR1 is SGHKS and CDR2 is YYEKEE in the germline V gene (reference sequence). The CDR3 is made up of 17 amino acids. CDR3 loop: CASSLGWGSRSTDTQYF. The CDR3, as DNA: TGTGCCAGCAGCTTGGGTTGGGGGAGCCGGAGCACAGATACGCAGTATTTT.

This sequence joins TRBV6-5 and TRBJ2-7; TRBD1 aligns across 7 bases. Germline CDR1 reads MNHEY; CDR2 reads SVGAGI. CDR3 length: 14 amino acids. V shed 9 bases and J 1 base; nucleotides not matched to a gene: 9. CDR3 residues: CASIPGQLSYEQYF. The DNA for the CDR3 is TGTGCCAGTATACCGGGACAGTTATCCTACGAGCAGTACTTC.

Regarding this clone: Other DNA sequences in this sample translate to the same CDR3. This chain connects TRBV28 to TRBJ1-2, with D unclear. This CDR3 region has 12 residues. The V and J ends lost 1 base and 6 bases respectively, with 6 bases between them. The germline V gene has CDR1 MDHEN and CDR2 SYDVKM. The CDR3 loop reads CASSLFGDGYTF. For the CDR3, the DNA is TGTGCCAGCAGTTTATTTGGGGATGGCTACACCTTC.

This clone was seen more than once but under ten times. The V and J genes are TRBV7-9 and TRBJ1-6; TRBD1 agrees at 8 bases. CDR1 and CDR2 (germline): SEHNR, FQNEAQ (reference sequence). This CDR3 is built from 13 residues. V lost 4 bases, J lost 8 bases, and 1 base stayed unmatched. The CDR3 here is CASSSDRDSPLHF. The CDR3 DNA follows: TGTGCCAGCAGCTCGGACAGGGATTCACCCCTCCACTTT.

Only one count was recorded for this clone. V usage is TRBV28 and J usage is TRBJ1-2, with D possibly matching TRBD1 (5 bases). The CDR3 covers 15 residues. Germline CDR1 MDHEN, CDR2 SYDVKM. Trimming cost V 3 bases and J 4 bases, with 15 bases left between them. CDR3 bases: TGTGCCAGCAGTTTGCCGGGAGGGGCTTCCTATGGCTACACCTTC. Amino acid sequence: CASSLPGGASYGYTF.

The V and J genes are TRBV2 and TRBJ2-1, with TRBD1 identical over 9 bases. Germline-derived CDR1 and CDR2 are SNHLY and FYNNEI. With V trimmed by 4 bases and J by 4 bases, 8 bases remained unmatched. The CDR3 is made up of 16 amino acids. CDR3 in amino acids: CASSGLGDRAYNEQFF. The CDR3 DNA reads TGTGCCAGCAGTGGCCTTGGGGACAGGGCTTACAATGAGCAGTTCTTC.

This clone was seen just once. The chain carries TRBV7-8 and TRBJ2-3, with TRBD1 matching over 7 bases. The junction had 9 bases not matched to a gene; V was cut back by 4 bases and J by 2 bases. The CDR3 consists of 16 residues. The V gene's germline CDR1 is SGHVS and CDR2 FQNEAQ. The CDR3 DNA is TGTGCCAGCAGCTCTCCCGGACAGGCCTACACAGATACGCAGTATTTT. It specifies CASSSPGQAYTDTQYF.

This sequence joins TRBV5-1 and TRBJ2-7, with TRBD2 matching 7 bases. Germline CDR1 reads SGHRS; CDR2 reads YFSETQ. J gave up 0 bases and V 5 bases, and 2 bases lay outside the gene matches. This CDR3 has 13 amino acids. The CDR3 nucleotides read TGCGCCAGCAGTCGGGGGGTCTCCTACGAGCAGTACTTC. Amino acids: CASSRGVSYEQYF.

The rearrangement uses TRBV11-2 and TRBJ2-7, with TRBD2 matching over 15 bases. V dropped 4 bases and J dropped 1; count of bases not matched to a gene: 2. Germline CDR1 reads SGHAT; CDR2 reads FQNNGV. The CDR3 totals 16 residues. As DNA, the CDR3 is TGTGCCAGCAGCTGGACTAGCGGGAGGGGATCCTACGAGCAGTACTTC. Amino acid sequence: CASSWTSGRGSYEQYF. The variable domain in full, completed from reference TRBV11-2 and TRBJ2-7, reads EAGVAQSPRYKIIEKRQSVAFWCNPISGHATLYWYQQILGQGPKLLIQFQNNGVVDDSQLPKDRFSAERLKGVDSTLKIQPAKLEDSAVYLCASSWTSGRGSYEQYFGPGTRLTVT.

This chain joins TRBV28 and TRBJ1-4; no clear D. Trimming left V 5 bases short and J 7 bases short, with 14 bases between. Germline-derived CDR1 and CDR2 are MDHEN and SYDVKM. The CDR3 runs to 14 residues. CDR3 DNA: TGTGCCAGCAGTCCGGCTTCCCGGCGTGAAAAACTGTTTTTT. It yields the protein CASSPASRREKLFF.